These 16 T cell receptor beta chains were sequenced from one sample in a study of radiotherapy plus CTLA-4 blockade in lung cancer. This table comes from immunoSEQ multiplex PCR, and its TCRdb copy is limited to in-frame clones, with some not included. The sample shows about 110,000 clones, over 65% of them seen only once. The sample consisted of peripheral blood, taken from a patient treated with radiotherapy plus ipilimumab. The receptors shown here come from a human donor with non-small cell lung cancer that progressed on radiotherapy plus ipilimumab. Some clones in this sample may be carry-over from other donors' samples.

This clone was observed a few times. This chain links TRBV7-9 with TRBJ1-4; D remains unclear. CDR3 length: 14 amino acids. With 4 bases removed from V and 8 bases from J, the gap between germline ends came to 14 bases. Germline V lookup: CDR1 SEHNR, CDR2 FQNEAQ (reference sequence). CDR3 region: CASSSQPTQEKLFF. The CDR3 DNA reads TGTGCCAGCAGCTCGCAACCCACACAGGAAAAACTGTTTTTT.

V is TRBV6-6 and J is TRBJ1-2; D is uncertain. The CDR3 runs to 14 residues. V was cut by 0 bases and J by 8 bases, with 13 bases left in between. Germline CDR1 and CDR2: MNHNY and SVGAGI (reference sequence). The DNA for the CDR3 is TGTGCCAGCAGTTACTCGACGAAAGGCTGGGGCTACACCTTC. It is translated as CASSYSTKGWGYTF.

The chain couples TRBV10-3 to TRBJ1-5; D gene uncertain. V lost 3 bases, J lost 6 bases, and 15 bases lay in between. This CDR3 has 15 residues. Per germline, CDR1 ENHRY and CDR2 SYGVKD. CDR3 in amino acids: CAISDSVQYGQPQHF. For the CDR3, the DNA is TGTGCCATCAGTGATTCTGTACAGTATGGTCAGCCCCAGCATTTT.

This sequence joins TRBV9 and TRBJ2-7; 7 bases are shared with TRBD2. The J segment lost 0 bases and the V segment lost 2 bases, leaving 5 bases of the junction unmatched. Looked up from germline, CDR1 is SGDLS and CDR2 is YYNGEE. This CDR3 comprises 15 residues. CDR3 sequence: CASSVGGAPSYEQYF. In DNA form, the CDR3 reads TGTGCCAGCAGCGTGGGAGGGGCCCCCTCCTACGAGCAGTACTTC.

The CDR3 nucleotides read TGTGCCTGGAGTGCCTCCACAGATACGCAGTATTTT. Protein sequence: CAWSASTDTQYF. This chain joins TRBV30 and TRBJ2-3; no clear D. The germline gives CDR1 GTSNPN, CDR2 SVGIG (reference sequence). The V and J ends lost 1 base and 2 bases respectively, with 4 bases between them. The CDR3 runs to 12 residues.

Written as DNA, the CDR3 is TGCGCCAGCAATAGTCCGGGGGCGCTGGAGTACGAGCAGTACTTC. Amino acid sequence: CASNSPGALEYEQYF. The chain combines TRBV23-1 with TRBJ2-7, with D perhaps being TRBD1 or TRBD2 (6 bases each). TRBV23-1 qualifies as an ORF whose function is uncertain. This CDR3 has 15 amino acids. The germline V and J ends were trimmed by 7 bases and 4 bases, with 20 bases remaining between them.

The V call is TRBV6-1, the J call TRBJ1-5; 7 bases line up with TRBD1. Germline lookup yields CDR1 MNHNS and CDR2 SASEGT. The V and J ends lost 7 bases and 4 bases, in that order; junction bases with no gene match: 10. CDR3 length: 15 amino acids. In DNA, the CDR3 is TGTGCCAGCACCCCCTCGGGACAGCCAAATCAGCCCCAGCATTTT. Its translation: CASTPSGQPNQPQHF.

The chain has TRBV7-2 and TRBJ1-1, with no clear D. The CDR3 has 14 amino acids. The V gene's germline CDR1 is SGHTA and CDR2 FQGNSA. The V end was cut by 1 base, the J end by 1 base, with 7 bases between. CDR3 DNA: TGTGCCAGCAGCTTAGATGTGAGGAACACTGAAGCTTTCTTT. It codes for CASSLDVRNTEAFF.

The rearrangement joins TRBV10-3 to TRBJ2-3; D gene unclear. Trimming removed 0 bases at V and 0 bases at J, with 4 bases between. CDR3 size: 14 residues. Germline V gene data show CDR1 as ENHRY and CDR2 as SYGVKD. CDR3 nucleotide sequence: TGTGCCATCAGTGAGTCCCGTAGCACAGATACGCAGTATTTT. Its protein is CAISESRSTDTQYF.

J is TRBJ1-1 and V is TRBV19; the D is unclear. The CDR3 extends over 12 amino acids. CDR1 LNHDA and CDR2 SQIVND come from the germline V gene (reference sequence). V was cut by 4 bases and J by 13 bases, with 16 bases left in between. The CDR3: CASSTERWVHFF. CDR3 sequence (DNA): TGTGCCAGTAGTACCGAACGGTGGGTGCATTTCTTT.

Written as DNA, the CDR3 is TGTGCCAGCAGCGGCCGGGACACTAACTATGGCTACACCTTC. This codes for CASSGRDTNYGYTF. The V gene is TRBV7-8, the J gene TRBJ1-2; D is perhaps TRBD1 (6 bases). The CDR3 is made up of 14 amino acids. The germline V gene encodes CDR1 SGHVS and CDR2 FQNEAQ. Trimming stripped 5 bases from V and 0 bases from J, with 10 bases between.

The rearrangement links TRBV21-1 to TRBJ2-4; TRBD1 is taken as the D call from the table, unchecked against the DNA. TRBV21-1 is a pseudogene locus. The CDR3 length is 17 residues. The CDR3 here is CASTYTGGPCTKNIQYF. For the CDR3, the DNA is TGTGCCAGCACCTACACAGGGGGCCCGTGTACTAAAAACATTCAGTACTTC.

This chain joins TRBV7-8 and TRBJ2-7; tentatively, D is TRBD1 (6 bases). The V and J ends lost 1 base and 3 bases respectively, with 10 bases between them. The CDR3 is made up of 14 amino acids. The germline V gene encodes CDR1 SGHVS and CDR2 FQNEAQ. CDR3 sequence: CASSLGARGYEQYF. As DNA, the CDR3 is TGTGCCAGCAGCTTAGGGGCCAGGGGCTACGAGCAGTACTTC. The entire variable domain, with the rest obtained from reference TRBV7-8 and TRBJ2-7, is as follows: GAGVSQSPRYKVAKRGQDVALRCDPISGHVSLFWYQQALGQGPEFLTYFQNEAQLDKSGLPSDRFFAERPEGSVSTLKIQRTQQEDSAVYLCASSLGARGYEQYFGPGTRLTVT.

The gene calls are TRBV4-3 and TRBJ1-1; D gene unclear. V dropped 0 bases and J dropped 6 bases, with 14 bases sitting between them. Germline V gives CDR1 LGHNA, CDR2 YSLEER. The CDR3 sequence is 15 residues long. The CDR3 protein is CASSQDVGFSSEAFF. DNA of the CDR3: TGCGCCAGCAGCCAAGATGTTGGGTTTAGCTCTGAAGCTTTCTTT.

The V call is TRBV4-3, the J call TRBJ2-3; TRBD1 agrees at 9 bases. CDR1 and CDR2 from the germline V gene are LGHNA and YSLEER. Unmatched junction bases numbered 7, after V lost 6 bases and J lost 0 bases. The CDR3 is made up of 16 amino acids. This chain's CDR3 is CASSIRTGASTDTQYF. CDR3 bases: TGCGCCAGCAGTATTCGGACAGGGGCTAGCACAGATACGCAGTATTTT.

The rearrangement links TRBV19 to TRBJ2-3; D uncertain. The CDR3 extends over 13 amino acids. Germline CDR1 is LNHDA and CDR2 is SQIVND (reference sequence). CDR3 coding DNA: TGTTTAGTTGTCACCCCCCCGTCAGATACGCAGTATTTT. As protein: CLVVTPPSDTQYF.